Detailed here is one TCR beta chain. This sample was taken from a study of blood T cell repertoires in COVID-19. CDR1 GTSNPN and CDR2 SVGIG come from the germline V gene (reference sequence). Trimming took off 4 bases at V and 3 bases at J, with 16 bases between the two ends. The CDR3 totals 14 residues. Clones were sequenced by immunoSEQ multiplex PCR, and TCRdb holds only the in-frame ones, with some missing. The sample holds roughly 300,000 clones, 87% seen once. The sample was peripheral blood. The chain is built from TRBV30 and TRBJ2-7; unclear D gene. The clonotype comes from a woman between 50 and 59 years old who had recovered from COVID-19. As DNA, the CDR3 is TGTGCCTGGACGCCAGAGGCCCTAGGCTACGAGCAGTACTTC. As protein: CAWTPEALGYEQYF.